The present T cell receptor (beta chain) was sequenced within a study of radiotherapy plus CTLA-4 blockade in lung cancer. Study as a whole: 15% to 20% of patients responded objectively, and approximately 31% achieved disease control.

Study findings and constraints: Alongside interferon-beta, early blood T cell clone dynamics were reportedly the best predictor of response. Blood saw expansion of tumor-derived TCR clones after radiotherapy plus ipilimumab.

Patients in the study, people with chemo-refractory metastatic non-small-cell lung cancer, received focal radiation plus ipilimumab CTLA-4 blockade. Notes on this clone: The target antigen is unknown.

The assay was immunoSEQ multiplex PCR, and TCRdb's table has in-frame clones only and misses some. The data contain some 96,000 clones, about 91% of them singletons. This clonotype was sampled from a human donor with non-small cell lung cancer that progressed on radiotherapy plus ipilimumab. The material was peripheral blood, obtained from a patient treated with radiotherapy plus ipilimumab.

CDR3 loop: CASSSWTGTYEQYF. CDR3 DNA sequence: TGTGCCAGCAGCTCTTGGACAGGCACCTACGAGCAGTACTTC. The chain uses TRBV11-2 and TRBJ2-7; 7 nucleotides agree with TRBD1. The CDR3 contains 14 residues. The V segment lost 4 bases and the J segment 2 bases; nucleotides outside the gene matches: 5. The germline gives CDR1 SGHAT, CDR2 FQNNGV.